The next 11 T cell receptor beta chains were all read from a single sample in a study of T-cell reconstitution after alpha-beta-depleted transplantation in children. Unique molecular identifiers featured in how the TCRbeta library was prepared. One entry per CDR3 protein results from TCRdb running MiXCR on the PCR reads. The table records roughly 610,000 distinct CDR3 sequences, about 10% of them present only once. Source: PBMCs from the stem cell graft donor, taken from the stem cell graft. Receptors originate from a human donor who donated a stem cell graft to a child with acute myeloid leukemia.

This clonotype came up many times. The rearrangement uses TRBV5-1 and TRBJ2-2; 8 nucleotides align to TRBD1. CDR1 is SGHRS and CDR2 is YFSETQ in the germline V gene. This CDR3 is 15 amino acids long. The V and J ends lost 4 bases and 11 bases, in that order; junction bases with no gene match: 13. This CDR3 reads CASSERQGRTTELFF. The CDR3 bases are TGCGCCAGCAGCGAGAGACAGGGGCGAACGACAGAGCTGTTTTTT.

The chain couples TRBV28 to TRBJ2-4; 12 bases map to TRBD2. The V gene end was trimmed by 1 base and the J gene end by 1 base; junction bases not matched to a gene: 5. Germline CDR1 is MDHEN and CDR2 is SYDVKM. This CDR3 comprises 18 residues. Here the CDR3 reads CASSLFLAGGPAKNIQYF. As DNA, the CDR3 is TGTGCCAGCAGTTTATTTCTAGCGGGAGGGCCGGCCAAAAACATTCAGTACTTC.

This clonotype was seen repeatedly, ten times or more. The chain recombines TRBV20-1 with TRBJ2-3, with 8 bases matching TRBD2. Trimming at V came to 5 bases and at J to 3 bases, leaving 10 bases not matched to a gene. This CDR3 is built from 15 residues. Germline CDR1 DFQATT, CDR2 SNEGSKA (reference sequence). The CDR3 spells CSAVPSGSGTDTQYF. The CDR3 DNA follows: TGCAGTGCTGTTCCAAGCGGGAGTGGTACAGATACGCAGTATTTT.

V gene TRBV19 combines with J gene TRBJ2-1; D is undetermined. The germline V and J ends were trimmed by 6 bases and 9 bases, with 12 bases remaining between them. Germline V gene data show CDR1 as LNHDA and CDR2 as SQIVND (reference sequence). This CDR3 has 12 residues. DNA of the CDR3: TGTGCCAGTAGAAAGGATGTGGGTGAGCAGTTCTTC. Translated, it gives CASRKDVGEQFF.

This clonotype occurred many times. The CDR3 loop reads CASSYTGPNTGELFF. In nucleotides, the CDR3 is TGTGCCAGCAGTTATACCGGTCCGAACACCGGGGAGCTGTTTTTT. The J gene is TRBJ2-2, the V gene TRBV6-2 or TRBV6-3; no reliable D call. The CDR3 runs to 15 residues. Germline V gene lookup returns CDR1 MNHEY and CDR2 SVGEGT. Trimming took 3 bases from V and 0 from J, leaving 8 bases between them.

This clonotype was seen only a few times. This chain links TRBV18 with TRBJ2-1; D is perhaps TRBD2 (5 bases). V lost 6 bases, J lost 6 bases, and 12 bases lay in between. Germline CDR1 reads KGHSH; CDR2 reads LQKENI. This CDR3 comprises 13 residues. The CDR3 here is CASSITRANEQFF. CDR3 DNA: TGTGCCAGCTCTATAACTAGGGCCAATGAGCAGTTCTTC.

The table lists this clonotype with a few counts. The chain uses TRBV12-5 and TRBJ1-1; 8 nucleotides agree with TRBD1. This CDR3 spans 14 amino acids. CDR1 LGHNT and CDR2 FRNRAP come from the germline V gene. The V gene end was trimmed by 4 bases and the J gene end by 5 bases; junction bases not matched to a gene: 6. The CDR3 bases are TGTGCTAGTGGTTCCGGACAGGGAGGGACTGAAGCTTTCTTT. It encodes CASGSGQGGTEAFF.

This clonotype has just a few counts. V is TRBV7-9 and J is TRBJ1-4; 9 positions match TRBD1. Per germline, CDR1 SEHNR and CDR2 FQNEAQ (reference sequence). CDR3 length: 14 residues. Trimming at V came to 5 bases and at J to 8 bases, leaving 6 bases not matched to a gene. The CDR3 sequence: CASSAGQGSEKLFF. DNA for the CDR3: TGTGCCAGCAGCGCGGGACAGGGCAGCGAAAAACTGTTTTTT.

This clonotype was seen repeatedly, ten times or more. V gene TRBV27 combines with J gene TRBJ1-1, with a possible D match to TRBD1 (6 bases). This CDR3 region has 12 residues. Trimming shortened V by 7 bases and J by 12 bases, and 18 bases separated the two germline ends. Germline V gene lookup returns CDR1 MNHEY and CDR2 SMNVEV (reference sequence). The CDR3 sequence is CASISVTGSPFF. In DNA, the CDR3 is TGTGCCAGCATCTCCGTCACAGGGTCGCCTTTCTTT.

This clonotype occurred a few times. The CDR3 coding sequence is TGTGCCAGCAGCCTAACCGGGACAGGGGGTTTATATGAGCAGTTCTTC. Encoded protein: CASSLTGTGGLYEQFF. This chain links TRBV11-1 with TRBJ2-1; 11 bases are a match to TRBD1. The CDR3 spans 16 residues. Trimming at V came to 5 bases and at J to 8 bases, leaving 11 bases not matched to a gene. The germline V gene encodes CDR1 SGHAT and CDR2 FQDESV (reference sequence).

This clonotype was seen repeatedly, ten times or more. The V call is TRBV28, the J call TRBJ2-5, with D possibly matching TRBD1 (5 bases). Looked up from germline, CDR1 is MDHEN and CDR2 is SYDVKM. V lost 5 bases to trimming and J lost 1 base, with 11 bases between them. The CDR3 totals 14 residues. Here the CDR3 reads CASSTRTIQETQYF. CDR3 nucleotide sequence: TGTGCCAGCAGTACCCGGACAATCCAAGAGACCCAGTACTTC.